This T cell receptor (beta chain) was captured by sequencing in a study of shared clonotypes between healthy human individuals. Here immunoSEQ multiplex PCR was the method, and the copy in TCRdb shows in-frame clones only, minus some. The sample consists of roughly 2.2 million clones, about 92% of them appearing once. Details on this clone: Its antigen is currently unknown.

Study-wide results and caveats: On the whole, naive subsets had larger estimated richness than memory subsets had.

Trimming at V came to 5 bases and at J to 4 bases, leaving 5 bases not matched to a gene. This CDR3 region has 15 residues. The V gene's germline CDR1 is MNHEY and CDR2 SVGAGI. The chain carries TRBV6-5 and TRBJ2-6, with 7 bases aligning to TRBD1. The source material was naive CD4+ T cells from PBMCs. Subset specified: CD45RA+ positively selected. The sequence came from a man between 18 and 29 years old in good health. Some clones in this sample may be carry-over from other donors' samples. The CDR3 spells CASSPQGSGANVLTF. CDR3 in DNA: TGTGCCAGCAGTCCACAGGGGTCCGGGGCCAACGTCCTGACTTTC.